Below, 30 T cell receptor beta chains from the same sample are listed, as sequenced in a study of siplizumab effects on memory and regulatory T cells. Here immunoSEQ multiplex PCR was the method, and the copy in TCRdb shows in-frame clones only, minus some. The table lists some 110,000 clones, 90% to 95% of them singletons. The specimen sequenced was CD4+ T cells sorted from blood. These receptors all stem from a human donor in good health.

CDR3 nucleotides: TGCGCCAGCAATCAGACTAGCGGGAGGGAGAATGAGCAGTTCTTC. Its protein is CASNQTSGRENEQFF. The genes are TRBV10-1 and TRBJ2-1; 14 nucleotides match TRBD2. With V trimmed by 7 bases and J by 7 bases, 6 bases remained unmatched. The CDR3 loop spans 15 amino acids. CDR1 WNHNN and CDR2 SYGVQD come from the germline V gene (reference sequence).

The chain is built from TRBV6-5 and TRBJ2-1; possible D gene TRBD2, 6 bases. Germline V gives CDR1 MNHEY, CDR2 SVGAGI. This CDR3 contains 13 residues. V lost 6 bases and J 11 bases, leaving 17 bases between the germline ends. CDR3 protein: CASSHGVGGKQFF. The CDR3 DNA reads as TGTGCCAGCAGCCACGGTGTGGGAGGTAAGCAGTTCTTC.

The chain has TRBV7-9 and TRBJ1-1; TRBD1 agrees at 9 bases. Germline V gives CDR1 SEHNR, CDR2 FQNEAQ (reference sequence). The CDR3 is 15 residues long. V gave up 1 base and J gave up 1 base; unmatched junction bases: 1. In nucleotides, the CDR3 is TGTGCCAGCAGCTTAGGGGGACAGGGGAACACTGAAGCTTTCTTT. Its translation: CASSLGGQGNTEAFF.

V gene TRBV7-2 combines with J gene TRBJ1-5; D uncertain. Between the trimmed V and J ends, which lost 1 base and 0 bases, there was a span of 10 bases. The CDR3 runs 16 residues. The germline V gene has CDR1 SGHTA and CDR2 FQGNSA. DNA for the CDR3: TGTGCCAGCAGCTTAGTCGGGTCTCATAGCAATCAGCCCCAGCATTTT. Amino acid sequence: CASSLVGSHSNQPQHF.

The V and J genes are TRBV6-1 and TRBJ1-2, with unresolved D. Trimming took off 3 bases at V and 4 bases at J, with 9 bases between the two ends. This CDR3 region has 13 residues. Germline V gene lookup returns CDR1 MNHNS and CDR2 SASEGT. The CDR3 region has the DNA TGTGCCAGCAGTGATCCGGGGATCTATGGCTACACCTTC. Encoded protein: CASSDPGIYGYTF.

The J gene is TRBJ1-5, the V gene TRBV19; the D gene is possibly TRBD1 (6 bases). V lost 8 bases, J lost 1 base, and 18 bases lay in between. The CDR3 is made up of 16 amino acids. Looked up from germline, CDR1 is LNHDA and CDR2 is SQIVND (reference sequence). The CDR3, as DNA: TGTGCCAGTCTTTCGGAACAGGGACTAAGCAATCAGCCCCAGCATTTT. Translated, it gives CASLSEQGLSNQPQHF.

This chain links TRBV7-3 with TRBJ2-1; 7 bases are shared with TRBD1. With 3 bases clipped from V and 5 bases from J, the junction kept 1 base outside the gene matches. This CDR3 comprises 13 residues. CDR1 SGHTA and CDR2 FQGTGA come from the germline V gene. The CDR3 region is CASSFGTDNEQFF. The CDR3 DNA is TGTGCCAGCAGCTTCGGGACAGACAATGAGCAGTTCTTC.

The J gene is TRBJ1-4, the V gene TRBV9, with D hard to call. The V end lost 0 bases, the J end lost 1 base, and 7 bases lay between the germline ends. The CDR3 has 15 amino acids. CDR1 is SGDLS and CDR2 is YYNGEE in the germline V gene. The CDR3 loop reads CASSVGGGTNEKLFF. CDR3 DNA sequence: TGTGCCAGCAGCGTAGGGGGAGGAACTAATGAAAAACTGTTTTTT.

This clone has just a few counts. The J gene is TRBJ2-1, the V gene TRBV19; D is possibly TRBD2 (6 bases). The CDR3 extends over 14 amino acids. Trimming removed 3 bases at V and 7 bases at J, with 13 bases between. Per germline, CDR1 LNHDA and CDR2 SQIVND (reference sequence). The CDR3, as DNA: TGTGCCAGTAGTATTGCGGGGACGAGGAATGAGCAGTTCTTC. It translates to CASSIAGTRNEQFF.

CDR3 residues: CASSAGSQETQYF. The CDR3 DNA reads as TGTGCCAGCAGTGCGGGGTCGCAAGAGACCCAGTACTTC. The V gene is TRBV6-1, the J gene TRBJ2-5, with D possibly TRBD2 on 5 matching bases. Trimming shortened V by 4 bases and J by 2 bases, and 8 bases separated the two germline ends. CDR1 and CDR2 (germline): MNHNS, SASEGT. The CDR3 contains 13 residues.

The chain has TRBV27 and TRBJ1-1; no clear D gene. The CDR3 consists of 14 residues. Germline assignment: CDR1 MNHEY and CDR2 SMNVEV (reference sequence). Trimming left V 8 bases short and J 0 bases short, with 13 bases between. CDR3 nucleotides: TGTGCCAGCCTCTCCGGCGGGATGAACACTGAAGCTTTCTTT. Its translation is CASLSGGMNTEAFF.

V is TRBV6-1 and J is TRBJ2-7, with D possibly being TRBD1 (6 bases). The CDR3 runs 13 residues. V shed 5 bases and J shed 7 bases, with 15 bases lying between them. Per the germline V gene, CDR1 is MNHNS and CDR2 is SASEGT. The CDR3 DNA sequence: TGTGCCAGCAGTACAATTACAGGGAGAGAGCAGTACTTC. This sequence encodes CASSTITGREQYF.

The gene calls are TRBV19 and TRBJ1-1; D is perhaps TRBD1 (5 bases). The CDR3 has 15 amino acids. With 7 bases removed from V and 6 bases from J, the gap between germline ends came to 21 bases. Germline-derived CDR1 and CDR2 are LNHDA and SQIVND (reference sequence). CDR3 protein: CASTSLGSGQPEAFF. The CDR3 coding sequence is TGTGCCAGTACTTCACTCGGTTCAGGGCAGCCTGAAGCTTTCTTT. Full variable domain (missing parts from reference TRBV19 and TRBJ1-1): DGGITQSPKYLFRKEGQNVTLSCEQNLNHDAMYWYRQDPGQGLRLIYYSQIVNDFQKGDIAEGYSVSREKKESFPLTVTSAQKNPTAFYLCASTSLGSGQPEAFFGQGTRLTVV.

This clone was seen a handful of times. The V gene is TRBV2, the J gene TRBJ2-1; D uncertain. Trimming took 4 bases from V and 7 from J, leaving 11 bases between them. The CDR3 is 13 amino acids. Germline V lookup: CDR1 SNHLY, CDR2 FYNNEI. CDR3: CASSGSIGNEQFF. CDR3 DNA: TGTGCCAGCAGTGGTTCTATCGGTAATGAGCAGTTCTTC.

The V and J genes are TRBV28 and TRBJ1-2, with D possibly matching TRBD1 (5 bases). CDR1 and CDR2 from the germline V gene are MDHEN and SYDVKM. CDR3 size: 12 residues. V lost 4 bases, J lost 9 bases, and 12 bases lay in between. The CDR3 DNA is TGTGCCAGCAGTTCCCCGGGGGTAAGCTACACCTTC. Translation gives CASSSPGVSYTF.

The chain joins TRBV7-6 to TRBJ2-7; 7 bases map to TRBD1. Germline lookup yields CDR1 SGHVS and CDR2 FNYEAQ. J gave up 4 bases and V 5 bases, and 8 bases lay outside the gene matches. The CDR3 has 14 amino acids. CDR3 DNA: TGTGCCAGCAGCGTGAGCACACAGGGGTACGAGCAGTACTTC. Translating it yields CASSVSTQGYEQYF.

This chain links TRBV5-1 with TRBJ2-5; 7 nucleotides match TRBD1. Germline CDR1 is SGHRS and CDR2 is YFSETQ. The CDR3 length is 14 residues. Trimming cost V 4 bases and J 3 bases; bases outside gene matches: 6. Here the CDR3 reads CASSAPGQKETQYF. The CDR3 DNA reads as TGCGCCAGCAGCGCCCCGGGACAGAAAGAGACCCAGTACTTC. The full variable domain, completed using reference TRBV5-1 and TRBJ2-5, is KAGVTQTPRYLIKTRGQQVTLSCSPISGHRSVSWYQQTPGQGLQFLFEYFSETQRNKGNFPGRFSGRQFSNSRSEMNVSTLELGDSALYLCASSAPGQKETQYFGPGTRLLVL.

This chain links TRBV7-9 with TRBJ2-7; TRBD2 might be the D (6 bases). Trimming pared 5 bases from V and 4 bases from J, leaving 6 bases between. There are 11 residues in the CDR3. The V gene's germline CDR1 is SEHNR and CDR2 FQNEAQ (reference sequence). The CDR3 region is CASSRGYEQYF. CDR3 bases: TGTGCCAGCAGCCGGGGGTACGAGCAGTACTTC.

The chain employs TRBV27 and TRBJ1-1, with 8 bases aligning to TRBD1. This CDR3 is 14 amino acids long. Germline V gene data show CDR1 as MNHEY and CDR2 as SMNVEV (reference sequence). V was clipped by 10 bases and J by 10 bases; unmatched bases: 17. The CDR3 protein is CANSPTGGDCVAFF. CDR3 in DNA: TGTGCCAACTCCCCCACAGGGGGGGATTGTGTAGCTTTCTTT.

In DNA, the CDR3 is TGCGCCAGCAGCTTGGAACCAGGGGATACTAACTATGGCTACACCTTC. This sequence encodes CASSLEPGDTNYGYTF. The chain recombines TRBV5-1 with TRBJ1-2; D possibly corresponds to TRBD1 (6 bases). Looked up from germline, CDR1 is SGHRS and CDR2 is YFSETQ. The CDR3 spans 16 residues. V lost 0 bases to trimming and J lost 0 bases, with 12 bases between them.

This sequence joins TRBV7-9 and TRBJ2-1; D may be TRBD2 (5 bases). The CDR3 runs 12 residues. The germline V and J ends were trimmed by 4 bases and 15 bases, with 16 bases remaining between them. The germline CDR1 and CDR2 sequences are SEHNR and FQNEAQ (reference sequence). The CDR3 protein is CASSWPLGSPFF. The CDR3, as DNA: TGTGCCAGCAGCTGGCCACTAGGGTCTCCGTTCTTC.

The chain links TRBV7-8 to TRBJ1-3; no definite D call. The CDR3 is 15 residues long. Germline-derived CDR1 and CDR2 are SGHVS and FQNEAQ. V dropped 5 bases and J dropped 8 bases, with 19 bases sitting between them. The CDR3 nucleotides are TGTGCCAGCAGCGTCATGCTTATGACGGCCGACACCATATATTTT. Protein: CASSVMLMTADTIYF.

V usage is TRBV4-1 and J usage is TRBJ2-3; maybe TRBD2 (6 bases). CDR3 length: 16 amino acids. V was cut by 2 bases and J by 0 bases, with 12 bases left in between. Germline CDR1 is MGHRA and CDR2 is YSYEKL. The chain's CDR3 is CASSQPGGVSTDTQYF. Here the CDR3 DNA reads TGCGCCAGCAGCCAACCTGGCGGGGTCAGCACAGATACGCAGTATTTT.

The chain combines TRBV7-2 with TRBJ2-7; 7 bases align to TRBD1. With V trimmed by 2 bases and J by 6 bases, 4 bases remained unmatched. CDR1 is SGHTA, CDR2 FQGNSA, per germline. The CDR3 loop spans 13 amino acids. The DNA of the CDR3 is TGTGCCAGCAGCTTATTAGGGGGCCGCGAGCAGTACTTC. Amino acid sequence: CASSLLGGREQYF.

The chain is built from TRBV27 and TRBJ1-2, with D possibly being TRBD1 (6 bases). CDR3 size: 15 residues. Germline values: CDR1 MNHEY, CDR2 SMNVEV (reference sequence). Deletions cut 5 bases from V and 6 bases from J, with 19 bases between. DNA for the CDR3: TGTGCCAGCAGTATTCACACGGACAGCCGCGATGGCTACACCTTC. This encodes CASSIHTDSRDGYTF.

The chain links TRBV11-1 to TRBJ2-2; 11 bases agree with TRBD1. Germline CDR1 and CDR2: SGHAT and FQDESV (reference sequence). CDR3 length equals 17 residues. Trimming at V came to 2 bases and at J to 4 bases, leaving 6 bases not matched to a gene. CDR3: CASSLSGGQGATGELFF. The CDR3 coding sequence is TGTGCCAGCAGCTTATCTGGCGGACAGGGGGCCACCGGGGAGCTGTTTTTT.

The genes are TRBV4-1 and TRBJ2-7, with TRBD1 as a possible D gene (7 bases). V was cut by 1 base and J by 2 bases, with 15 bases left in between. From germline, CDR1 is MGHRA and CDR2 YSYEKL. This CDR3 is 16 amino acids long. Here the CDR3 DNA reads TGCGCCAGCAGCCAAGTTCGGGCAGGGGGGACCTACGAGCAGTACTTC. As protein: CASSQVRAGGTYEQYF.

The V call is TRBV14, the J call TRBJ1-1; no clear D. The CDR3 contains 12 residues. V lost 4 bases, J lost 3 bases, and 6 bases lay in between. Germline assignment: CDR1 SGHDN and CDR2 FVKESK. The CDR3 nucleotides are TGTGCCAGCAGCCCGCAAGACACTGAAGCTTTCTTT. This gives the protein CASSPQDTEAFF.

This clone appeared a single time. A junction boundary mismatches the germline segment, possibly from a read error. The chain uses TRBV7-7 and TRBJ2-1; 10 positions agree with TRBD1. The germline V gene encodes CDR1 SSHAT and CDR2 FNYEAQ (reference sequence). The CDR3 covers 14 residues. DNA of the CDR3: TGTGCTAGCAGCCCCGGGACAGGGGTCAATGAGCAGTTCTTC. Encoded protein: CASSPGTGVNEQFF.

In its sample, this clone was seen once. The V call is TRBV21-1, the J call TRBJ2-5; the table's D call TRBD2 went unverified against the DNA. TRBV21-1 is deemed a pseudogene. The CDR3 consists of 19 residues. DNA of the CDR3: TGTGCCAGCAGCAAAGGGCCCATTGTCGGACTAGCGGAACAAGAGACCCAGTACTTC. This translates into CASSKGPIVGLAEQETQYF.